These 6 T cell receptor beta chains came from one sample sequenced in a study of patients and donors after allogeneic stem cell transplantation. TCRdb re-called the RT-PCR reads with MiXCR, one entry per CDR3 protein. Among approximately 150,000 distinct CDR3 sequences listed, 20% to 25% were seen once. Sequencing used blood, either unsorted or a sorted T cell fraction (not recorded which). These receptors were collected from a human donor who was either an allogeneic HSCT recipient or a stem cell or donor lymphocyte infusion donor (not recorded which). It is not recorded whose cells these are; they may come from a transplant donor.

J is TRBJ1-5 and V is TRBV6-5; possibly TRBD1 for D (5 bases). This CDR3 contains 12 residues. The germline V and J ends were trimmed by 4 bases and 6 bases, with 7 bases remaining between them. The germline gives CDR1 MNHEY, CDR2 SVGAGI. The CDR3 sequence: CASSFQGQPQHF. CDR3 DNA: TGTGCCAGCAGTTTCCAGGGTCAGCCCCAGCATTTT.

This rearrangement joins TRBV7-3 to TRBJ2-1; D might be TRBD2 (5 bases). V lost 5 bases, J lost 6 bases, and 11 bases lay in between. The CDR3 length is 13 residues. Germline V gene sequence: CDR1 SGHTA, CDR2 FQGTGA. The CDR3 sequence is CASSPEGPNEQFF. CDR3 coding DNA: TGTGCCAGCAGCCCCGAGGGCCCCAATGAGCAGTTCTTC.

The chain has TRBV29-1 and TRBJ2-1, with 7 bases matching TRBD2. Germline lookup yields CDR1 SQVTM and CDR2 ANQGSEA. The CDR3 covers 12 residues. V dropped 5 bases and J dropped 3; count of bases not matched to a gene: 1. The CDR3 DNA is TGCAGCGTTTGGGGGGGCTACAATGAGCAGTTCTTC. Its translation: CSVWGGYNEQFF.

The V gene is TRBV7-2, the J gene TRBJ2-6; 9 bases are a match to TRBD1. CDR3 length: 17 amino acids. In germline, CDR1 is SGHTA, CDR2 FQGNSA. V gave up 5 bases and J gave up 5 bases; unmatched junction bases: 10. CDR3 DNA: TGTGCCAGCAGCGCTAGGGGACAGGGAGGTAGGGCCAACGTCCTGACTTTC. Translation: CASSARGQGGRANVLTF.

In this sample, this clonotype turned up a few times. The V gene is TRBV25-1, the J gene TRBJ2-2; D possibly matches TRBD1 or TRBD2 (6 bases each). The CDR3 is 15 residues long. Germline V CDR1 and CDR2: MGHDK, SYGVNS. V lost 6 bases to trimming and J lost 6 bases, with 17 bases between them. The CDR3 DNA is TGTGCCAGCAGCAGAGTGGGGGGCACGGCCGGGGAGCTGTTTTTT. It is translated as CASSRVGGTAGELFF.

This chain uses TRBV5-5 with TRBJ2-5; perhaps D is TRBD1 or TRBD2 (6 bases each). V was clipped by 4 bases and J by 4 bases, with 17 bases between them. The V gene's germline CDR1 is SGHKS and CDR2 YYEKEE (reference sequence). This CDR3 has 15 residues. The CDR3 nucleotides read TGTGCCAGCAGCCCTGTGAGGGGGGCGCGAGAGACCCAGTACTTC. It yields the protein CASSPVRGARETQYF.